The table lists the clone carrying this T cell receptor (beta chain) with a count of one. Per the germline V gene, CDR1 is LGHDT and CDR2 is YNNKEL (reference sequence). CDR3 length: 16 amino acids. The V and J ends lost 4 bases and 8 bases, in that order; junction bases with no gene match: 11. Per the authors' pipeline: By means of reference gene primer amplification, nucleated cell counts were estimated. Clones were sequenced by immunoSEQ multiplex PCR, and TCRdb holds only the in-frame ones, with some missing. The V and J calls and clone size come from that table; D and trimming were worked out from the DNA. The data contain about 250,000 clones, around 88% of them seen just once; the ten biggest clones take up around 0.84%. This sample stems from a study of blood T cell repertoires in COVID-19. On the study more broadly: Whether acute or convalescent, the COVID-19 samples came from the United States, Italy and Spain.

What was sequenced was peripheral blood. The clonotype originates from a man aged 25-45 years with acute or convalescent COVID-19. V usage is TRBV3-1 (or the pseudogene TRBV3-2) and J usage is TRBJ1-6, with TRBD1 matching over 7 bases. CDR3 loop: CASSPLPDRVDSPLHF. CDR3 bases: TGTGCCAGCAGCCCGCTACCCGACAGGGTAGATTCACCCCTCCACTTT.